Below are 25 T cell receptor beta chains sequenced from a single sample in a study of blood T cell repertoires in COVID-19. Produced via immunoSEQ multiplex PCR; TCRdb's table is partial and in-frame only. Of about 150,000 clones listed, roughly 87% are singletons. Sequencing was carried out using PBMCs or T cells enriched from blood (not recorded which). The origin of the receptors is a woman between 45 and 60 years old who had recovered from COVID-19.

This rearrangement joins TRBV7-9 to TRBJ2-1; TRBD2 matches 9 bases. CDR1 is SEHNR and CDR2 is FQNEAQ in the germline V gene (reference sequence). V was clipped by 7 bases and J by 9 bases; unmatched bases: 10. This CDR3 is built from 14 residues. CDR3 coding DNA: TGTGCCAGCACGACTAGCGGAACGACAGTTGAGCAGTTCTTC. This gives the protein CASTTSGTTVEQFF.

The chain employs TRBV5-1 and TRBJ1-1, with 9 bases lining up with TRBD1. Per germline, CDR1 SGHRS and CDR2 YFSETQ. The CDR3 spans 16 residues. The V and J ends lost 0 bases and 1 base, in that order; junction bases with no gene match: 4. CDR3 in DNA: TGCGCCAGCAGCTTGGGACAGGGGGTGGGGAACACTGAAGCTTTCTTT. It encodes CASSLGQGVGNTEAFF.

V usage is TRBV7-2 and J usage is TRBJ2-2; a possible D gene is TRBD1 (5 bases). Germline loops: CDR1 SGHTA, CDR2 FQGNSA. Trimming took off 1 base at V and 6 bases at J, with 9 bases between the two ends. The CDR3 length is 14 residues. The CDR3 here is CASSLVGVAGELFF. The DNA for the CDR3 is TGTGCCAGCAGCTTAGTAGGGGTGGCCGGGGAGCTGTTTTTT.

This chain joins TRBV19 and TRBJ1-1; no clear D. This CDR3 spans 13 amino acids. V lost 5 bases, J lost 4 bases, and 11 bases lay in between. Germline CDR1 is LNHDA and CDR2 is SQIVND (reference sequence). CDR3 DNA: TGTGCCAGTAGTCGCCGGGGTGTCACTGAAGCTTTCTTT. It is translated as CASSRRGVTEAFF.

This clone occurred once. Here the CDR3 reads CASSYMSGGYRLLHF. The CDR3 DNA sequence: TGTGCCAGCAGTTACATGTCAGGGGGCTACAGGCTCCTCCACTTT. This chain joins TRBV6-5 and TRBJ1-6; 8 bases align to TRBD1. The germline CDR1 and CDR2 sequences are MNHEY and SVGAGI. The junction had 12 bases not matched to a gene; V was cut back by 2 bases and J by 15 bases. CDR3 size: 15 residues.

The chain joins TRBV30 to TRBJ2-2; maybe TRBD2 (5 bases). Trimming took off 2 bases at V and 6 bases at J, with 7 bases between the two ends. The germline CDR1 and CDR2 sequences are GTSNPN and SVGIG (reference sequence). The CDR3 runs to 12 residues. As DNA, the CDR3 is TGTGCCTGGAGTTGGGGAGCCGGGGAGCTGTTTTTT. As protein: CAWSWGAGELFF.

The chain combines TRBV7-9 with TRBJ2-5; a weak D match, TRBD2 (6 bases). The CDR3 consists of 16 residues. Germline CDR1 and CDR2: SEHNR and FQNEAQ (reference sequence). V lost 4 bases and J lost 5, with 20 bases in between. The CDR3 DNA reads as TGTGCCAGCAGCTCCCGGAATGCCGGGAGAGGCGAGACCCAGTACTTC. It yields the protein CASSSRNAGRGETQYF.

This chain connects TRBV30 to TRBJ1-4; D possibly corresponds to TRBD1 (5 bases). CDR3 length: 18 residues. V lost 0 bases and J lost 7, with 24 bases in between. Germline V lookup: CDR1 GTSNPN, CDR2 SVGIG (reference sequence). The CDR3 reads CAWSVSRTWGREGEKLFF. The CDR3 bases are TGTGCCTGGAGTGTGTCCCGCACGTGGGGGAGGGAGGGTGAAAAACTGTTTTTT.

The chain combines TRBV23-1 with TRBJ1-5; D unclear. TRBV23-1 is given ORF status, its function remaining uncertain. The CDR3 spans 13 residues. Trimming removed 5 bases from V and 5 bases from J, with 10 bases in between. The CDR3 spells CASSSPGHQPQHF. CDR3 nucleotides: TGCGCCAGCAGTTCCCCTGGGCATCAGCCCCAGCATTTT.

This rearrangement joins TRBV5-1 to TRBJ2-3; D unclear. V lost 1 base to trimming and J lost 2 bases, with 11 bases between them. The CDR3 runs to 15 residues. CDR1 and CDR2 (germline): SGHRS, YFSETQ. The CDR3 nucleotides read TGCGCCAGCAGCTTGCCAGAAACCCTCACAGATACGCAGTATTTT. This gives the protein CASSLPETLTDTQYF.

The chain recombines TRBV28 with TRBJ1-1, with D possibly TRBD1 on 5 matching bases. This CDR3 spans 15 amino acids. Germline-derived CDR1 and CDR2 are MDHEN and SYDVKM. Trimming took 5 bases from V and 0 from J, leaving 13 bases between them. Here the CDR3 reads CASSTLSRVNTEAFF. CDR3 DNA sequence: TGTGCCAGCAGTACCTTAAGCAGGGTGAACACTGAAGCTTTCTTT.

The CDR3 region is CASSRELEAFF. Here the CDR3 DNA reads TGTGCCAGCAGCAGGGAACTTGAAGCTTTCTTT. This chain joins TRBV28 and TRBJ1-1; D is perhaps TRBD1 (5 bases). The V end lost 6 bases, the J end lost 7 bases, and 9 bases lay between the germline ends. The V gene's germline CDR1 is MDHEN and CDR2 SYDVKM. There are 11 residues in the CDR3.

The CDR3 region is CASSGPNTGTRPYGYTF. The CDR3 coding sequence is TGTGCCAGCAGCGGGCCTAATACCGGGACACGGCCCTATGGCTACACCTTC. The rearrangement joins TRBV28 to TRBJ1-2, with D possibly matching TRBD1 (6 bases). CDR1 and CDR2 from the germline V gene are MDHEN and SYDVKM. This CDR3 is 17 amino acids long. Deletions cut 6 bases from V and 4 bases from J, with 24 bases between.

This clone was detected only a few times. The V gene is TRBV11-3, the J gene TRBJ2-3; 10 bases map to TRBD2. The CDR3 is 18 residues long. Germline assignment: CDR1 SGHNT and CDR2 YENEEA. Trimming removed 4 bases from V and 1 base from J; junction bases left unmatched: 11. In DNA, the CDR3 is TGTGCCAGCAGCTCTAATCTTCTAGCGGGAGAGCGCACAGATACGCAGTATTTT. Its protein product is CASSSNLLAGERTDTQYF.

The chain links TRBV5-6 to TRBJ2-5; D is undetermined. Trimming cost V 5 bases and J 3 bases, with 5 bases left between them. There are 11 residues in the CDR3. From germline, CDR1 is SGHDT and CDR2 YYEEEE. CDR3 in DNA: TGTGCCAGCAGTTTCGAAGAGACCCAGTACTTC. Protein sequence: CASSFEETQYF.

In its sample, this clone was seen many times. This chain links TRBV7-9 with TRBJ2-7; D unresolved. V shed 6 bases and J shed 0 bases, with 15 bases lying between them. This CDR3 is 15 amino acids long. Germline V lookup: CDR1 SEHNR, CDR2 FQNEAQ (reference sequence). The CDR3 loop is CASSSDNSPSYEQYF. CDR3 in DNA: TGTGCCAGCAGTTCAGACAATTCGCCCTCCTACGAGCAGTACTTC. Using reference TRBV7-9 and TRBJ2-7 for the parts outside the CDR3, the full variable domain is DTGVSQNPRHKITKRGQNVTFRCDPISEHNRLYWYRQTLGQGPEFLTYFQNEAQLEKSRLLSDRFSAERPKGSFSTLEIQRTEQGDSAMYLCASSSDNSPSYEQYFGPGTRLTVT.

The chain carries TRBV2 and TRBJ1-6; D not certain. Germline loops: CDR1 SNHLY, CDR2 FYNNEI. The V end lost 0 bases, the J end lost 6 bases, and 18 bases lay between the germline ends. CDR3 size: 18 residues. CDR3 nucleotide sequence: TGTGCCAGCAGTGAAGCGCGATTACAGAGCCTGTTTAATTCACCCCTCCACTTT. This sequence encodes CASSEARLQSLFNSPLHF.

The rearrangement joins TRBV10-3 to TRBJ1-1, with 7 nucleotides matching TRBD1. CDR1 and CDR2 from the germline V gene are ENHRY and SYGVKD. V shed 4 bases and J 5 bases; nucleotides not matched to a gene: 7. This CDR3 region has 14 residues. The chain's CDR3 is CAISGGGLRTEAFF. The DNA of the CDR3 is TGTGCCATCAGTGGAGGGGGCTTAAGGACTGAAGCTTTCTTT.

The rearrangement links TRBV11-2 to TRBJ1-2; TRBD1 matches at 8 bases. From germline, CDR1 is SGHAT and CDR2 FQNNGV. J lost 5 bases, V lost 2 bases, and 7 bases had no gene match. There are 15 residues in the CDR3. CDR3 residues: CASSLHQGAQYGYTF. The CDR3 DNA reads TGTGCCAGCAGCTTACACCAGGGGGCGCAGTATGGCTACACCTTC.

The chain carries TRBV4-2 and TRBJ1-2, with TRBD1 identical over 11 bases. The V gene end was trimmed by 2 bases and the J gene end by 3 bases; junction bases not matched to a gene: 2. Germline-derived CDR1 and CDR2 are LGHNA and YNFKEQ. The CDR3 runs to 15 residues. CDR3 protein: CASSQSGQGDYGYTF. In DNA form, the CDR3 reads TGTGCCAGCAGCCAATCGGGACAGGGGGACTATGGCTACACCTTC.

Only one count was recorded for this clone. The V gene is TRBV18, the J gene TRBJ2-7; no definite D call. Germline V gives CDR1 KGHSH, CDR2 LQKENI. Trimming took 3 bases from V and 3 from J, leaving 9 bases between them. The CDR3 is made up of 13 amino acids. For the CDR3, the DNA is TGTGCCAGCTCACCGGGCTTAGACTACGAGCAGTACTTC. This sequence encodes CASSPGLDYEQYF.

V usage is TRBV4-2 and J usage is TRBJ2-5, with 11 nucleotides matching TRBD2. This CDR3 is 16 amino acids long. Per the germline V gene, CDR1 is LGHNA and CDR2 is YNFKEQ. Unmatched junction bases numbered 3, after V lost 2 bases and J lost 1 base. CDR3 region: CASSQPGTSGQETQYF. The CDR3, as DNA: TGTGCCAGCAGCCAACCCGGGACTAGCGGCCAAGAGACCCAGTACTTC.

V usage is TRBV5-3 and J usage is TRBJ1-3; D gene uncertain. TRBV5-3 is noted as an ORF with a role that remains uncertain. This CDR3 has 17 residues. V was trimmed by 0 bases and J by 0 bases, leaving 13 bases between them. CDR3 in amino acids: CARSLAKTDRSGNTIYF. The CDR3 DNA reads TGTGCCAGAAGCTTGGCCAAAACAGACCGCTCTGGAAACACCATATATTTT.

The genes are TRBV5-1 and TRBJ1-1; 7 nucleotides line up with TRBD1. V was clipped by 4 bases and J by 0 bases; unmatched bases: 6. Germline values: CDR1 SGHRS, CDR2 YFSETQ. This CDR3 comprises 15 residues. The chain's CDR3 is CASSLSTGMNTEAFF. The CDR3 DNA follows: TGCGCCAGCAGCCTATCGACAGGGATGAACACTGAAGCTTTCTTT.

This rearrangement joins TRBV27 to TRBJ2-2; no definite D call. This CDR3 contains 14 residues. CDR1 is MNHEY, CDR2 SMNVEV, per germline (reference sequence). The V gene lost 3 bases and the J gene lost 2 bases, with 7 bases spanning the gap. The CDR3 DNA follows: TGTGCCAGCAGTTTGGGCACCAACACCGGGGAGCTGTTTTTT. Residues: CASSLGTNTGELFF.